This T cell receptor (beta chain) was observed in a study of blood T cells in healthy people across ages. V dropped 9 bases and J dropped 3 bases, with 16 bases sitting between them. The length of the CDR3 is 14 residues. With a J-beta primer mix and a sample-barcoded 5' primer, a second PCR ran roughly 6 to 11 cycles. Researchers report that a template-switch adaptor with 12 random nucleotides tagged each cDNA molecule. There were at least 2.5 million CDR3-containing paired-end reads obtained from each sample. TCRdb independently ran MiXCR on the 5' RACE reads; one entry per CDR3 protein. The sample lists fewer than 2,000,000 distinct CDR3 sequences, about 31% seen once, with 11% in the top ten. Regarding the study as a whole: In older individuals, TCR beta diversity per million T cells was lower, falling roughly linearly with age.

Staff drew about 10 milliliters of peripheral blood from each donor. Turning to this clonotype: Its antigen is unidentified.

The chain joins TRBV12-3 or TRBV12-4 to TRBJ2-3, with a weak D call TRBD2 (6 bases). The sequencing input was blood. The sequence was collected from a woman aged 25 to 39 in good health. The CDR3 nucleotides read TGTGCCAGTAGCGGACTAAGAAAAACAGATACGCAGTATTTT. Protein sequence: CASSGLRKTDTQYF.